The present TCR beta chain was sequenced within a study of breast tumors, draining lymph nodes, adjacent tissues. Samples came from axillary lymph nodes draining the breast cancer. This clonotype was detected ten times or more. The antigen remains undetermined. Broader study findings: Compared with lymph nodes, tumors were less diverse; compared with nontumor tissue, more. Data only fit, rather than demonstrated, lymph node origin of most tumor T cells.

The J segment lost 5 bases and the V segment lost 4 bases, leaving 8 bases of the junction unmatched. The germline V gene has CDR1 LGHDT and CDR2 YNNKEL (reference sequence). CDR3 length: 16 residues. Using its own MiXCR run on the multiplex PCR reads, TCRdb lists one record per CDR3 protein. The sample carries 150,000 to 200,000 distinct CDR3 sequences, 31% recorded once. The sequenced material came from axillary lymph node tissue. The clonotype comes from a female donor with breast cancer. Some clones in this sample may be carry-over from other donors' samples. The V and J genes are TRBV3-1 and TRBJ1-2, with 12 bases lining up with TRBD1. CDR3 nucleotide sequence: TGTGCCAGCAGCCTAGGGACAGGGGGCGATGGGTATGGCTACACCTTC. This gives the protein CASSLGTGGDGYGYTF.